The sequence of this TCR beta chain was determined in a study of T cells in Graves' hyperthyroidism and ophthalmopathy. General study findings and limits: Most clonotypes expanded in thyroid above 0.001 were likewise present in blood.

This clonotype appeared a few times. Its matching antigen is unknown. V was pared by 5 bases and J by 3 bases, with 14 bases between. Germline-derived CDR1 and CDR2 are SNHLY and FYNNEI. The CDR3 is 15 amino acids. There were TCR beta CDR3 regions amplified from RNA transcripts. When the TCR CDR3 underwent first-round RT-PCR, the HTBI primer set was used. MiXCR, applied by TCRdb to the multiplex PCR reads, yields one record per CDR3 protein. The profile shows hundreds of thousands of distinct CDR3 sequences, around 46% of them singletons. The sequence was obtained from a woman aged 18 to 35 with Graves' hyperthyroidism. This chain uses TRBV2 with TRBJ1-5; tentative D call: TRBD1 (6 bases). Sample: peripheral blood or thyroid tissue (not recorded which). CDR3 coding DNA: TGTGCCAGCAGTCAAACAGGGTTCGACAATCAGCCCCAGCATTTT. It yields the protein CASSQTGFDNQPQHF. Full variable domain (outside the CDR3, taken from reference TRBV2 and TRBJ1-5): EPEVTQTPSHQVTQMGQEVILRCVPISNHLYFYWYRQILGQKVEFLVSFYNNEISEKSEIFDDQFSVERPDGSNFTLKIRSTKLEDSAMYFCASSQTGFDNQPQHFGDGTRLSIL.